Presented here are 9 T cell receptor beta chains from one specimen sequenced in a study of shared clonotypes between healthy human individuals (dated by TCRdb to the early 2020s). The receptor library was made with the immunoSEQ multiplex PCR assay. This is the immuneACCESS table as TCRdb keeps it, with only in-frame sequences that have V and J called. A part of the clones is gone; compared with another copy, unresolved V genes explain less than half, and the rest is unexplained. For this sample the table gives around 2,000,000 clones, of which roughly 96% were detected only once. 0.13% of the sample lies in the top ten. Sequenced material: naive CD4+ T cells sorted from blood. Per the publication, the cell subset or site label means: CD45RA+ positively selected. Receptors were obtained from a man between 18 and 29 years old in good health.

The chain uses TRBV5-1 and TRBJ2-7; D possibly corresponds to TRBD1 (6 bases). CDR3 size: 13 residues. The V end lost 5 bases, the J end lost 0 bases, and 9 bases lay between the germline ends. Germline values: CDR1 SGHRS, CDR2 YFSETQ. CDR3 sequence: CASRQGSSYEQYF. The CDR3 DNA is TGCGCCAGCAGACAGGGCAGCTCCTACGAGCAGTACTTC.

As for this clone: Other DNA sequences in this sample translate to the same CDR3. The chain carries TRBV18 and TRBJ2-7; TRBD1 or TRBD2 may be the D gene (6 bases each). Germline values: CDR1 KGHSH, CDR2 LQKENI. Trimming cost V 2 bases and J 0 bases, with 8 bases left between them. There are 14 residues in the CDR3. The CDR3 region has the DNA TGTGCCAGCTCACCAAGGGGGGACTCCTACGAGCAGTACTTC. Translating it yields CASSPRGDSYEQYF.

This clone was found once. The identical CDR3 is also encoded by other nucleotide sequences in the sample. The chain has TRBV2 and TRBJ1-6, with D hard to call. Trimming took 3 bases from V and 4 from J, leaving 7 bases between them. CDR3 length: 14 amino acids. From germline, CDR1 is SNHLY and CDR2 FYNNEI. Here the CDR3 DNA reads TGTGCCAGCAGTGAGGGCCAGTATAATTCACCCCTCCACTTT. Protein sequence: CASSEGQYNSPLHF.

This chain connects TRBV2 to TRBJ2-2; D might be TRBD1 or TRBD2, each matching 5 bases. The CDR3 is made up of 14 amino acids. V lost 4 bases to trimming and J lost 7 bases, with 13 bases between them. Germline assignment: CDR1 SNHLY and CDR2 FYNNEI. Here the CDR3 reads CASSGGSNVGELFF. The CDR3 region has the DNA TGTGCCAGCAGTGGGGGGAGTAATGTCGGGGAGCTGTTTTTT.

The CDR3 region has the DNA TGTGCCAGCAGCGATGACGGTCGACGTTACAATGAGCAGTTCTTC. It is translated as CASSDDGRRYNEQFF. The chain couples TRBV7-2 to TRBJ2-1; unclear D gene. Germline CDR1 SGHTA, CDR2 FQGNSA. The CDR3 has 15 amino acids. V was shortened by 5 bases and J by 4 bases, with 15 bases between the two germline ends.

A single count supports this clone. V gene TRBV5-1 combines with J gene TRBJ2-3, with 9 bases matching TRBD2. Germline CDR1 SGHRS, CDR2 YFSETQ. J lost 5 bases, V lost 1 base, and 2 bases had no gene match. The CDR3 totals 14 residues. The CDR3 loop is CASSLRAGGDTQYF. The CDR3 nucleotides read TGCGCCAGCAGCTTGAGAGCGGGAGGAGATACGCAGTATTTT.

CDR3 sequence: CAGNRDRAGYTF. CDR3 bases: TGTGCCGGTAACCGGGACAGGGCTGGCTACACCTTC. The chain uses TRBV30 and TRBJ1-2; 9 bases fit TRBD1. CDR1 is GTSNPN and CDR2 is SVGIG in the germline V gene (reference sequence). V was pared by 8 bases and J by 7 bases, with 8 bases of the junction left unmatched. The length of the CDR3 is 12 residues.

This rearrangement joins TRBV12-5 to TRBJ2-5, with 7 bases fitting TRBD1. Germline CDR1 is LGHNT and CDR2 is FRNRAP. The CDR3 is 13 amino acids. Trimming cost V 5 bases and J 7 bases; bases outside gene matches: 7. The chain's CDR3 is CASGDGQVGTQYF. The CDR3 nucleotides are TGTGCTAGTGGTGACGGACAGGTCGGGACCCAGTACTTC.

This clone was counted a few times. This sample includes further DNA sequences coding for the same CDR3. The chain links TRBV6-5 to TRBJ1-5; tentative D call: TRBD1 (6 bases). The CDR3 is made up of 15 amino acids. The germline gives CDR1 MNHEY, CDR2 SVGAGI. Trimming pared 6 bases from V and 1 base from J, leaving 13 bases between. CDR3 residues: CASSPDRRSNQPQHF. CDR3 sequence (DNA): TGTGCCAGCAGCCCCGACAGGAGGAGCAATCAGCCCCAGCATTTT.